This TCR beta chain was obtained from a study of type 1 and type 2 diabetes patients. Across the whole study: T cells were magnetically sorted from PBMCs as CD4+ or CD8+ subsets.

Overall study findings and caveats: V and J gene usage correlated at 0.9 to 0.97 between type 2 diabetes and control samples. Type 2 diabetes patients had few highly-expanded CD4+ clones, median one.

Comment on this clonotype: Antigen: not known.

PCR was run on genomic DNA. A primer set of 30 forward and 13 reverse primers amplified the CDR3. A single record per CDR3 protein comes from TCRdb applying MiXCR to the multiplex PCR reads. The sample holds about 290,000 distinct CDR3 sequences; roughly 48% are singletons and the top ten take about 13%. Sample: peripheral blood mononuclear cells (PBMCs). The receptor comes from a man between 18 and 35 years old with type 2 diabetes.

As DNA, the CDR3 is TGTGCCAGCAGCCTGCTCCAACAGGGAGGCGAGCAGTACTTC. The encoded protein is CASSLLQQGGEQYF. The chain has TRBV27 and TRBJ2-7; D tentatively reads TRBD1 or TRBD2 (6 bases each). The length of the CDR3 is 14 residues. Germline CDR1 MNHEY, CDR2 SMNVEV (reference sequence). Trimming left V 6 bases short and J 6 bases short, with 18 bases between.